The 6 T cell receptor beta chains listed next were all sequenced from one sample in a study of molecular identifiers for immune sequencing clone quantification. TCRdb independently ran MiXCR on the PCR reads; one entry per CDR3 protein. The sample has about half a million distinct CDR3 sequences, around 23% seen once. The specimen sequenced was naive CD8+ T cells from blood, with Jurkat cell RNA spiked in. Subset described: FACS-sorted CD8+CD4-CCR7+CD45RA+ naive T cells. The source of these receptors is a human donor in good health. Some libraries in this study had Jurkat cell RNA spiked in.

The genes are TRBV28 and TRBJ1-1; D possibly corresponds to TRBD1 (6 bases). Germline V CDR1 and CDR2: MDHEN, SYDVKM. The length of the CDR3 is 13 residues. Deletions cut 5 bases from V and 6 bases from J, with 13 bases between. As DNA, the CDR3 is TGTGCCAGCAGTCGGGGGCCGGGCCCTGAAGCTTTCTTT. It translates to CASSRGPGPEAFF.

This chain joins TRBV7-9 and TRBJ2-3, with D uncertain. CDR1 is SEHNR, CDR2 FQNEAQ, per germline (reference sequence). The CDR3 loop spans 14 amino acids. Trimming cost V 5 bases and J 1 base, with 10 bases left between them. CDR3 sequence reads: CASSPPLRTDTQYF. The DNA for the CDR3 is TGTGCCAGCAGCCCGCCTTTGCGCACAGATACGCAGTATTTT.

The sample holds many counts of this clonotype. The chain combines TRBV4-3 with TRBJ1-1; D not certain. V lost 6 bases, J lost 2 bases, and 13 bases lay in between. Germline V gene lookup returns CDR1 LGHNA and CDR2 YSLEER. The CDR3 consists of 14 residues. The chain's CDR3 is CASRPDAVNTEAFF. The DNA for the CDR3 is TGCGCCAGCAGACCAGATGCAGTTAACACTGAAGCTTTCTTT.

For this clonotype: A clone one base away is much larger, so this may be a read error. The CDR3 carries no conserved terminal phenylalanine or tryptophan, so it likely arises from a read error. J is TRBJ2-3 and V is TRBV7-6; D is unresolved. Germline CDR1 is SGHVS and CDR2 is FNYEAQ. The CDR3 has 12 residues. Trimming left V 8 bases short and J 4 bases short, with 10 bases between. CDR3 amino acids: CASGGVSDTQYL. In DNA, the CDR3 is TGTGCCAGCGGTGGGGTTTCAGATACGCAGTATCTT.

This clonotype was detected many times. The V gene is TRBV5-4, the J gene TRBJ1-1; the match to TRBD1 covers 8 bases. This CDR3 is 14 amino acids long. Germline V gives CDR1 SGHNT, CDR2 YYREEE (reference sequence). V trimming: 3 bases; J trimming: 4 bases; junction bases outside the gene matches: 5. The CDR3 sequence is CASSSGQDFTEAFF. The CDR3, as DNA: TGTGCCAGCAGCTCGGGACAGGACTTCACTGAAGCTTTCTTT.

This clonotype was counted a few times. The V and J genes are TRBV6-5 and TRBJ2-1, with 10 bases fitting TRBD2. Germline assignment: CDR1 MNHEY and CDR2 SVGAGI. The V and J ends lost 4 bases and 7 bases, in that order; junction bases with no gene match: 7. The CDR3 length is 15 residues. The CDR3 bases are TGTGCCAGCAGTTCATTAGCGGGGGGTATTAATGAGCAGTTCTTC. This encodes CASSSLAGGINEQFF.